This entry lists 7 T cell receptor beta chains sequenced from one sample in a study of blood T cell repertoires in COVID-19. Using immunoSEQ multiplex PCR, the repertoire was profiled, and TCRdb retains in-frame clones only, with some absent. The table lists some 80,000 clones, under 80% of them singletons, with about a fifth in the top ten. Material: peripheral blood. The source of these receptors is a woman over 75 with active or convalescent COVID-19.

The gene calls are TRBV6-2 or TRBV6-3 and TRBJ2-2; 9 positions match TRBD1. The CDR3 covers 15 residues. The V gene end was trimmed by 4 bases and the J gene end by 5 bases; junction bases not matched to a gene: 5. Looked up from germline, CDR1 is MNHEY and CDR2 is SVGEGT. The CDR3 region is CASSSPGTGTGELFF. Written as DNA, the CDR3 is TGTGCCAGCAGTTCCCCCGGGACAGGGACCGGGGAGCTGTTTTTT.

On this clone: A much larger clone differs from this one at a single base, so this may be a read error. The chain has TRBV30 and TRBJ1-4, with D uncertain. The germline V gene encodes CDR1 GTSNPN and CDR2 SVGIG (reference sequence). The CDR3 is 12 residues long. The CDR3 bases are TGTGCCCGGAGTATCAACCGGGAAATACTGTTTTTT. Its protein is CARSINREILFF.

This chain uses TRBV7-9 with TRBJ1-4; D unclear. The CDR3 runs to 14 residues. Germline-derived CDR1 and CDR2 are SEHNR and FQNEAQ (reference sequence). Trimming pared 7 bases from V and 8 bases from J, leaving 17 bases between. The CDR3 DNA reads TGTGCCAGCACCCTGGTGGAGTGGCACGAAAAACTGTTTTTT. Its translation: CASTLVEWHEKLFF.

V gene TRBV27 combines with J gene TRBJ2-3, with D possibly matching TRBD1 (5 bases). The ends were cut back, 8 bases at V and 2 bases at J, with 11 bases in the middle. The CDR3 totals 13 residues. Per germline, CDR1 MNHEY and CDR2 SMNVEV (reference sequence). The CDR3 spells CASPGFYTDTQYF. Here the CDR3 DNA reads TGTGCCAGCCCAGGGTTTTACACAGATACGCAGTATTTT.

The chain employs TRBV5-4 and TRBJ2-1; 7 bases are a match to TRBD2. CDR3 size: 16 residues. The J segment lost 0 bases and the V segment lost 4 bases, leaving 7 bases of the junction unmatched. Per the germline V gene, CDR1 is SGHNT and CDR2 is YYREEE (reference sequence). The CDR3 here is CASSIGRGGSYNEQFF. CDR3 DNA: TGTGCCAGCAGCATCGGACGCGGGGGCTCCTACAATGAGCAGTTCTTC.

The CDR3 loop is CASSFGPLEPQHF. The CDR3 nucleotides read TGCGCCAGCAGCTTTGGGCCACTAGAGCCCCAGCATTTT. The chain joins TRBV5-1 to TRBJ1-5; D is unclear. CDR3 length: 13 amino acids. CDR1 is SGHRS, CDR2 YFSETQ, per germline. V lost 2 bases, J lost 8 bases, and 11 bases lay in between.

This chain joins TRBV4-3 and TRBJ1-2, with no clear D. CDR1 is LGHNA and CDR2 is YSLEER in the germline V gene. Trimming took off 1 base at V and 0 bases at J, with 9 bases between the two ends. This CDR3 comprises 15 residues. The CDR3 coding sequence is TGCGCCAGCAGCCAAGTAGCCTTAGCTAACTATGGCTACACCTTC. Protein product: CASSQVALANYGYTF.